The 10 T cell receptor beta chains in this list originate from one sample, sequenced in a study of T cell changes during pregnancy in multiple sclerosis. The method was immunoSEQ multiplex PCR; TCRdb's version includes in-frame clones alone and lacks a portion of them. This sample has 50,000 to 75,000 clones, with roughly 92% found just once. Here the sequenced sample was CD8+ T cells from peripheral blood mononuclear cells, taken in the third trimester of pregnancy. These receptors came from a female donor with multiple sclerosis, enrolled in a pregnancy study.

This chain joins TRBV5-1 and TRBJ1-1; the D is unclear. This CDR3 contains 14 residues. Germline CDR1 and CDR2: SGHRS and YFSETQ. The V and J ends lost 10 bases and 1 base respectively, with 17 bases between them. The CDR3 loop is CASNRGVGNTEAFF. DNA for the CDR3: TGCGCCTCGAACCGGGGAGTGGGGAACACTGAAGCTTTCTTT.

This chain joins TRBV28 and TRBJ2-7; weak D call: TRBD2 (5 bases). The germline CDR1 and CDR2 sequences are MDHEN and SYDVKM. CDR3 length: 13 amino acids. The ends were cut back, 5 bases at V and 6 bases at J, with 14 bases in the middle. CDR3 loop: CASSPSSSAEQYF. The CDR3 DNA follows: TGTGCCAGCAGTCCCTCTAGCTCCGCCGAGCAGTACTTC. The full variable domain, rest sourced from reference TRBV28 and TRBJ2-7, is DVKVTQSSRYLVKRTGEKVFLECVQDMDHENMFWYRQDPGLGLRLIYFSYDVKMKEKGDIPEGYSVSREKKERFSLILESASTNQTSMYLCASSPSSSAEQYFGPGTRLTVT.

The rearrangement links TRBV6-5 to TRBJ1-1; D uncertain. The CDR3 length is 11 residues. Trimming pared 6 bases from V and 8 bases from J, leaving 10 bases between. CDR1 and CDR2 (germline): MNHEY, SVGAGI. CDR3: CASRETVEAFF. The DNA for the CDR3 is TGTGCCAGCAGGGAGACGGTAGAAGCTTTCTTT.

J is TRBJ2-7 and V is TRBV2; 8 bases are shared with TRBD1. V dropped 3 bases and J dropped 11; count of bases not matched to a gene: 15. Germline lookup yields CDR1 SNHLY and CDR2 FYNNEI. CDR3 size: 15 residues. This chain's CDR3 is CASSEFRGQEKTEYF. For the CDR3, the DNA is TGTGCCAGCAGTGAGTTCAGGGGACAGGAGAAAACGGAGTACTTC.

V is TRBV14 and J is TRBJ1-4; D ambiguous. This CDR3 has 16 amino acids. With 2 bases removed from V and 7 bases from J, the gap between germline ends came to 17 bases. The V gene's germline CDR1 is SGHDN and CDR2 FVKESK. CDR3 nucleotides: TGTGCCAGCAGCCAAACCCCTGCACAGTTCACTGAAAAACTGTTTTTT. It yields the protein CASSQTPAQFTEKLFF.

CDR3 sequence: CASRREGYNEQFF. CDR3 in DNA: TGTGCCAGCCGGCGGGAGGGGTACAATGAGCAGTTCTTC. The chain combines TRBV28 with TRBJ2-1, with TRBD2 matching 9 bases. CDR3 length equals 13 residues. CDR1 is MDHEN, CDR2 SYDVKM, per germline. Trimming cost V 8 bases and J 4 bases; bases outside gene matches: 3.

The rearrangement joins TRBV5-1 to TRBJ1-2; 9 bases agree with TRBD1. The junction had 9 bases not matched to a gene; V was cut back by 4 bases and J by 8 bases. The germline V gene has CDR1 SGHRS and CDR2 YFSETQ. The CDR3 totals 14 residues. The CDR3 DNA sequence: TGCGCCAGCAGCGGCCTGGGACAGGGAGACGGCTACACCTTC. It is translated as CASSGLGQGDGYTF. Full variable domain (remainder filled in from reference TRBV5-1 and TRBJ1-2): KAGVTQTPRYLIKTRGQQVTLSCSPISGHRSVSWYQQTPGQGLQFLFEYFSETQRNKGNFPGRFSGRQFSNSRSEMNVSTLELGDSALYLCASSGLGQGDGYTFGSGTRLTVV.

Only one count was recorded for this clone. V is TRBV5-8 and J is TRBJ1-1, with TRBD1 matching 9 bases. The J segment lost 6 bases and the V segment lost 6 bases, leaving 15 bases of the junction unmatched. This CDR3 contains 16 residues. Per the germline V gene, CDR1 is SGHTS and CDR2 is YDEGEE. CDR3 nucleotide sequence: TGTGCCAGCACCTGGGACAGGGAGGGAGATTTTCCTGAAGCTTTCTTT. It specifies CASTWDREGDFPEAFF.

The chain couples TRBV11-2 to TRBJ2-3; D is undetermined. In germline, CDR1 is SGHAT, CDR2 FQNNGV. CDR3 length: 12 amino acids. The V gene lost 5 bases and the J gene lost 11 bases, with 14 bases spanning the gap. This chain's CDR3 is CASSPIERQQYF. CDR3 nucleotide sequence: TGTGCCAGCAGCCCAATAGAGAGACAGCAGTATTTT.

The rearrangement joins TRBV14 to TRBJ1-2; TRBD1 might be the D (6 bases). Trimming stripped 3 bases from V and 4 bases from J, with 15 bases between. The CDR3 length is 15 residues. Germline lookup yields CDR1 SGHDN and CDR2 FVKESK. CDR3 sequence reads: CASSHPQGGAYGYTF. CDR3 nucleotides: TGTGCCAGCAGCCACCCTCAAGGGGGGGCCTATGGCTACACCTTC.